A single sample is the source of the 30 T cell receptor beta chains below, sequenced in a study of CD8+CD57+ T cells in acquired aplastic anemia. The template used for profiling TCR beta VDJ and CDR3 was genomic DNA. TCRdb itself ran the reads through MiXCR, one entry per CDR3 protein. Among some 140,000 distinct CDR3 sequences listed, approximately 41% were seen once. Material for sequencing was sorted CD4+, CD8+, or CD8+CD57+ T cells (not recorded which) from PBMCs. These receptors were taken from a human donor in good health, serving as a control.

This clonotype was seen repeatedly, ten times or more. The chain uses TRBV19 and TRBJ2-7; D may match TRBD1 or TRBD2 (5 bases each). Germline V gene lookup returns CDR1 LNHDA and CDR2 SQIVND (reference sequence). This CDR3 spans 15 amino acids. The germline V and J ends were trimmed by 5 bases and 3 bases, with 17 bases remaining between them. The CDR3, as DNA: TGTGCCAGTAGTCGGACCGGGACCGACCTCTACGAGCAGTACTTC. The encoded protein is CASSRTGTDLYEQYF.

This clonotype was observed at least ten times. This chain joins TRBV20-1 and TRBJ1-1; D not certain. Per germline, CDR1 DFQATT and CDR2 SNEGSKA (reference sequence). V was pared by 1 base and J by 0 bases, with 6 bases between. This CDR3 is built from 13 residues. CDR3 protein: CSARVNLNTEAFF. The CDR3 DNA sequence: TGCAGTGCTAGAGTTAACCTGAACACTGAAGCTTTCTTT.

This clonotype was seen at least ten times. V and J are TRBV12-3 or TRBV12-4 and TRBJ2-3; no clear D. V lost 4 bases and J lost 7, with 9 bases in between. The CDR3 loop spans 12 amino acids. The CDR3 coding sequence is TGTGCCAGCAGTTCCTGGGCGTATACGCAGTATTTT. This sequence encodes CASSSWAYTQYF.

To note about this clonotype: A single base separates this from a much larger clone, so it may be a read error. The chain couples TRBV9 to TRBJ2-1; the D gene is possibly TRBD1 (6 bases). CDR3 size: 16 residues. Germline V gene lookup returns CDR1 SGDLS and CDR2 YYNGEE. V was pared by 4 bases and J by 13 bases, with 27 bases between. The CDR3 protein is CASSQAGQTGQETQFF. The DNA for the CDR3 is TGTGCCAGCAGCCAAGCCGGACAGACTGGGCAAGAGACCCAGTTCTTC.

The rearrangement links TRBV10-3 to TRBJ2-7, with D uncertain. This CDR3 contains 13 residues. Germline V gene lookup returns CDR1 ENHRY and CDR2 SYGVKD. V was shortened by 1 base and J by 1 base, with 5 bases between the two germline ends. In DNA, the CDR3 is TGTGCCATCAGTGAGTTGCTTTCCTACGAGCAGTACTTC. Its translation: CAISELLSYEQYF.

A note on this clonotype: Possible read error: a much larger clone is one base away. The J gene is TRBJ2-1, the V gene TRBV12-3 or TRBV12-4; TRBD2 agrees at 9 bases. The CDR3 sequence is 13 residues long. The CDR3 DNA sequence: TGTGACAGCGGACTAGCGTGGATGGGTGAGCAGTTCTTC. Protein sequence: CDSGLAWMGEQFF.

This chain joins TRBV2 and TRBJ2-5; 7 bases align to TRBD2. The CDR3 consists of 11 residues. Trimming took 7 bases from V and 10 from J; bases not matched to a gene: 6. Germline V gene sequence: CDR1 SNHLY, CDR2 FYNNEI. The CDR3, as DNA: TGTGCCAGCACCGGCGGGAGTAACCAGTACTTC. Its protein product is CASTGGSNQYF.

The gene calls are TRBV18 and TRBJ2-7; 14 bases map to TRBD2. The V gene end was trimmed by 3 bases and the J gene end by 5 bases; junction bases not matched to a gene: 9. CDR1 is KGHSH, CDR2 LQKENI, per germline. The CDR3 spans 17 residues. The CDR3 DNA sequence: TGTGCCAGCTCACCTCAATTGACTAGCGGGAGGGCCGACGAGCAGTACTTC. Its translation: CASSPQLTSGRADEQYF.

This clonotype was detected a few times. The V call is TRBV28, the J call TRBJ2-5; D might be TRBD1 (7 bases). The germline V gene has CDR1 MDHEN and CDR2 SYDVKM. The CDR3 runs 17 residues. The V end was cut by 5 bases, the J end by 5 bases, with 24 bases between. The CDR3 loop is CASSLGRGGSGGETQYF. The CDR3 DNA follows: TGTGCCAGCAGTCTGGGACGAGGGGGATCAGGGGGGGAGACCCAGTACTTC.

CDR3 sequence reads: CAISESLGNTYGYTF. CDR3 DNA: TGTGCCATCAGTGAGTCACTCGGGAATACCTATGGCTACACCTTC. This rearrangement joins TRBV10-3 to TRBJ1-2, with no clear D. This CDR3 has 15 residues. The germline V and J ends were trimmed by 0 bases and 4 bases, with 12 bases remaining between them. The germline V gene has CDR1 ENHRY and CDR2 SYGVKD.

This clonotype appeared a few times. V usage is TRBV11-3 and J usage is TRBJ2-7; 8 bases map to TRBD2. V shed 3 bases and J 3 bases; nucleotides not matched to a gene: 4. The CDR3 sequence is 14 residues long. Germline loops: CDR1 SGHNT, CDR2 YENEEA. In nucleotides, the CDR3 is TGTGCCAGCAGCTTGGCTAGCGGGTACTACGAGCAGTACTTC. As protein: CASSLASGYYEQYF. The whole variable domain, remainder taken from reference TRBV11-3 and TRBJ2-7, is EAGVVQSPRYKIIEKKQPVAFWCNPISGHNTLYWYLQNLGQGPELLIRYENEEAVDDSQLPKDRFSAERLKGVDSTLKIQPAELGDSAVYLCASSLASGYYEQYFGPGTRLTVT.

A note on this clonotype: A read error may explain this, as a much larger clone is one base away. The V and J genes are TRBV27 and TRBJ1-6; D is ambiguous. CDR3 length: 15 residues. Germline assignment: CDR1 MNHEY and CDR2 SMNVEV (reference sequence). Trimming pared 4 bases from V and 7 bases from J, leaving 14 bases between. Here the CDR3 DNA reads TGTGCCAGCAGTTGCAACCCCGATGGAAATTCACCCCTCCACTTT. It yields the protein CASSCNPDGNSPLHF.

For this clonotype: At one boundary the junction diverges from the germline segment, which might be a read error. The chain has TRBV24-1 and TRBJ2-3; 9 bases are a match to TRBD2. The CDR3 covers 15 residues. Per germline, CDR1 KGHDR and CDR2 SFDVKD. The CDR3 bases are TGTGCTACCACCTGGAGCGGGGGGTTCACAGATACGCAGTATTTT. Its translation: CATTWSGGFTDTQYF.

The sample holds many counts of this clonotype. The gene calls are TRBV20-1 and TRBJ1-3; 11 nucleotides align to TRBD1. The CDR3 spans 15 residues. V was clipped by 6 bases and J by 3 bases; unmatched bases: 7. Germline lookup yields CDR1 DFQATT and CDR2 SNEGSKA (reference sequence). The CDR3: CSAMDRGRFGNTIYF. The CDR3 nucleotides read TGCAGTGCCATGGACAGGGGGCGCTTTGGAAACACCATATATTTT.

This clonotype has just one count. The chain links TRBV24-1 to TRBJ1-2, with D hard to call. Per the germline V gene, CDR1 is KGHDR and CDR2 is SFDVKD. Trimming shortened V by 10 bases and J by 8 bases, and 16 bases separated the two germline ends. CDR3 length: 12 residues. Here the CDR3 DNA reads TGTGCCACAGGGTTGAGGGCGGAAGGCTACACCTTC. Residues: CATGLRAEGYTF.

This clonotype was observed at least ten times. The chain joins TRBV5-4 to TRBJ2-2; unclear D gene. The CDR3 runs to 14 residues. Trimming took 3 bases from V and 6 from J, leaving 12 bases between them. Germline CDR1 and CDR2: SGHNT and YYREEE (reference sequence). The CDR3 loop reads CASSSLGLPGELFF. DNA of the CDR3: TGTGCCAGCAGCTCTCTAGGCCTACCCGGGGAGCTGTTTTTT.

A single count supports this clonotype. CDR3 loop: CSLTGLLNEQFF. CDR3 DNA: TGCAGTTTGACAGGGTTACTAAATGAGCAGTTCTTC. The V call is TRBV20-1, the J call TRBJ2-1; the match to TRBD1 covers 7 bases. V shed 8 bases and J 7 bases; nucleotides not matched to a gene: 8. The germline V gene encodes CDR1 DFQATT and CDR2 SNEGSKA (reference sequence). The length of the CDR3 is 12 residues.

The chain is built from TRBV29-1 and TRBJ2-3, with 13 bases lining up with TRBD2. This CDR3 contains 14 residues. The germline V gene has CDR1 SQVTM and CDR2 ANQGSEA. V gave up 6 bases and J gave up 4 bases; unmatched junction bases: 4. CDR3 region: CSVTSGGAPDTQYF. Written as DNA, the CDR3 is TGCAGCGTAACTAGCGGGGGGGCCCCAGATACGCAGTATTTT.

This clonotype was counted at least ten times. Here the CDR3 DNA reads TGTGCCAGCGCCACAGAGGGAGGCTATGGCTACACCTTC. Translating it yields CASATEGGYGYTF. V is TRBV5-4 and J is TRBJ1-2, with D uncertain. CDR1 SGHNT and CDR2 YYREEE come from the germline V gene (reference sequence). This CDR3 spans 13 amino acids. V gave up 7 bases and J gave up 4 bases, with 14 bases separating them.

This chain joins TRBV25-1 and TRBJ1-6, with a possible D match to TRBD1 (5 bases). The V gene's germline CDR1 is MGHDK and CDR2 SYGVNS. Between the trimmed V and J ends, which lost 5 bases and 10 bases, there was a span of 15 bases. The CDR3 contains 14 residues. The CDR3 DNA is TGTGCCAGCAGTCTCCAGGGCAAGGGCTCACCCCTCCACTTT. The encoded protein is CASSLQGKGSPLHF.

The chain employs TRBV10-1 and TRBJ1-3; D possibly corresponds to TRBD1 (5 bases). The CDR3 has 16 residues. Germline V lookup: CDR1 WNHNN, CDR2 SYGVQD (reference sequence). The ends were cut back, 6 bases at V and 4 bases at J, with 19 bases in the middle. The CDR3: CASSQTGLGGGNTIYF. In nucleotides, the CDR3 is TGCGCCAGCAGCCAGACTGGACTTGGGGGAGGAAACACCATATATTTT.

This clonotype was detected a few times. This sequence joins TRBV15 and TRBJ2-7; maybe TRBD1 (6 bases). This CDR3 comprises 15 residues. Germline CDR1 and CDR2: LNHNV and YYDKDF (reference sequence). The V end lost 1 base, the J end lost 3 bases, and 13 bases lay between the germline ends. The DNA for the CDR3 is TGTGCCACCAGCAGAGCCCCGACAGGACGCTACGAGCAGTACTTC. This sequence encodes CATSRAPTGRYEQYF. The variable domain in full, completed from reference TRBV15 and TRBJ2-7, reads DAMVIQNPRYQVTQFGKPVTLSCSQTLNHNVMYWYQQKSSQAPKLLFHYYDKDFNNEADTPDNFQSRRPNTSFCFLDIRSPGLGDTAMYLCATSRAPTGRYEQYFGPGTRLTVT.

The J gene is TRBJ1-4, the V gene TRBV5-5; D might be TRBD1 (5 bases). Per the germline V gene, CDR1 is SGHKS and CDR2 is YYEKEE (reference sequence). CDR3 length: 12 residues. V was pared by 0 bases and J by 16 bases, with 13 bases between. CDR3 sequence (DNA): TGTGCCAGCAGCTTGGGCGGGGCGGTGGAGTTTTTT. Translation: CASSLGGAVEFF.

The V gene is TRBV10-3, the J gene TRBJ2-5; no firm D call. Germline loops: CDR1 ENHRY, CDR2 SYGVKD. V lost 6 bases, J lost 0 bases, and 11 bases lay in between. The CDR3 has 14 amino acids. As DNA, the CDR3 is TGTGCCATCAGCAAACTGAGAGACCAAGAGACCCAGTACTTC. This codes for CAISKLRDQETQYF.

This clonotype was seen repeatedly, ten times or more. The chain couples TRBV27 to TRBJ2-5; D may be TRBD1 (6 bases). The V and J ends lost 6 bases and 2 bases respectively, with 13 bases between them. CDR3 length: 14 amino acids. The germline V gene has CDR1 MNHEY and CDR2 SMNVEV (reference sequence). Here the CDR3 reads CASSPGQIQETQYF. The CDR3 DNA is TGTGCCAGCAGCCCGGGACAAATACAAGAGACCCAGTACTTC.

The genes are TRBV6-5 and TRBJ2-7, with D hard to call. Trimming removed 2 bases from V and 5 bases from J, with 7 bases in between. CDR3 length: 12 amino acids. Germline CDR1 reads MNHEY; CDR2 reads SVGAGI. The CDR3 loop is CASSYRRDEQYF. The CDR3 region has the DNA TGTGCCAGCAGTTACCGGCGTGACGAGCAGTACTTC.

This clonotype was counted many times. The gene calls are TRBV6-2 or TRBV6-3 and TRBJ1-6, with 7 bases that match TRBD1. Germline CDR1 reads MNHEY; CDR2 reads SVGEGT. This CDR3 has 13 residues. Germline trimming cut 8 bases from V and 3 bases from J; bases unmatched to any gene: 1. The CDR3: CASRDSYNSPLHF. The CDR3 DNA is TGTGCCAGCCGGGACAGCTATAATTCACCCCTCCACTTT.

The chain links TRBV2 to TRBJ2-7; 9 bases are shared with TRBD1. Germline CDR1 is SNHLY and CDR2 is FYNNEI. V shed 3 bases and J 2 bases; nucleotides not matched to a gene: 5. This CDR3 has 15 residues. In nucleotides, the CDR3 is TGTGCCAGCAGTGAGGCGGGGACAGGGACCTACGAGCAGTACTTC. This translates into CASSEAGTGTYEQYF.

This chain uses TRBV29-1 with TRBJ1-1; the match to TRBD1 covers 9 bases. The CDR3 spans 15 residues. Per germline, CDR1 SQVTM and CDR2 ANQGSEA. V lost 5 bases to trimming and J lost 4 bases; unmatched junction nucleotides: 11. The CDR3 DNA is TGCAGCGTTCTCCCCGATGGGACAGGGCCCACTGAAGCTTTCTTT. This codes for CSVLPDGTGPTEAFF.

Here the CDR3 DNA reads TGTGCCAGTAGTACGACAGCAAACACCGGGGAGCTGTTTTTT. Translated: CASSTTANTGELFF. The rearrangement links TRBV19 to TRBJ2-2, with TRBD1 as a possible D gene (5 bases). Trimming cost V 4 bases and J 2 bases, with 8 bases left between them. CDR3 size: 14 residues. Per germline, CDR1 LNHDA and CDR2 SQIVND (reference sequence).